This passage covers 6 T cell receptor beta chains from one sample sequenced in a study of T cells after yellow fever vaccination. TCRdb re-called the 5' RACE reads through MiXCR, storing one row per CDR3 protein. The profile covers 200,000 to 300,000 distinct CDR3 sequences, with 6.5% to 8.5% appearing a single time and approximately 0.84% taken by the ten largest. The sequencing used CD4+ T cells sorted from PBMCs, collected 15 days after the yellow fever booster vaccination. Receptor source: a man between 25 and 39 years old who received the YFV17D yellow fever vaccine.

This sequence joins TRBV27 and TRBJ1-2; 7 bases agree with TRBD1. The CDR3 runs 14 residues. V lost 5 bases and J lost 4; bases outside the gene matches: 7. Germline CDR1 MNHEY, CDR2 SMNVEV (reference sequence). DNA of the CDR3: TGTGCCAGCAGTCGACAGGGAGAGTTCTATGGCTACACCTTC. The encoded protein is CASSRQGEFYGYTF.

The genes are TRBV10-3 and TRBJ1-2; no reliable D call. Germline loops: CDR1 ENHRY, CDR2 SYGVKD. This CDR3 is built from 13 residues. Trimming cost V 10 bases and J 2 bases, with 14 bases left between them. This chain's CDR3 is CATRRPPNYGYTF. The CDR3, as DNA: TGTGCCACCCGAAGGCCACCAAACTATGGCTACACCTTC.

The sample holds many counts of this clonotype. The CDR3, as DNA: TGTGCCAGCAGCTGGCTCTCTGGGGCCAACGTCCTGACTTTC. It specifies CASSWLSGANVLTF. V gene TRBV5-5 combines with J gene TRBJ2-6; D is undetermined. The CDR3 consists of 14 residues. Germline values: CDR1 SGHKS, CDR2 YYEKEE (reference sequence). V was trimmed by 3 bases and J by 0 bases, leaving 4 bases between them.

This clonotype was counted many times. The V call is TRBV12-3 or TRBV12-4, the J call TRBJ1-1; weak D call: TRBD1 (5 bases). V lost 5 bases and J lost 5, with 6 bases in between. The CDR3 runs 11 residues. The CDR3 spells CASSRTTEAFF. CDR3 bases: TGTGCCAGCAGTCGGACAACTGAAGCTTTCTTT.

The sample holds a few counts of this clonotype. This rearrangement joins TRBV29-1 to TRBJ2-7; D is perhaps TRBD1 (6 bases). Germline CDR1 SQVTM, CDR2 ANQGSEA. The CDR3 loop spans 11 amino acids. With 4 bases removed from V and 3 bases from J, the gap between germline ends came to 7 bases. The CDR3 bases are TGCAGCGTTGTAGGGGGCTACGAGCAGTACTTC. Its translation: CSVVGGYEQYF.

The V gene is TRBV20-1, the J gene TRBJ2-7; 9 nucleotides align to TRBD2. J was trimmed by 6 bases and V by 6 bases; bases with no gene match: 12. The CDR3 loop spans 14 amino acids. Germline lookup yields CDR1 DFQATT and CDR2 SNEGSKA (reference sequence). The CDR3 spells CSASISGGRFEQYF. The CDR3 DNA sequence: TGCAGTGCCTCTATTAGCGGGGGTCGCTTCGAGCAGTACTTC.